This section outlines one T cell receptor beta chain sequence together with its context. Antigen specificity is unknown. The V segment lost 6 bases and the J segment 2 bases; nucleotides outside the gene matches: 18. The CDR3 length is 18 residues. The germline gives CDR1 SGHAT, CDR2 FQNNGV. This sample was taken from a study of cytomegalovirus exposure and HLA in healthy donors. Study-wide findings and caveats: Associated with cytomegalovirus, according to the listing, were 150 to 200 TCR beta chains. Cytomegalovirus status was reportedly diagnosed by the classifier with high specificity and sensitivity. The dataset shows that most TCR sequences were rare, while some public TCRs occurred in many donors. The tendency of first-cohort TCR clusters to co-occur in the 90 to 150 validation repertoires was the finding of a later analysis.

TCRdb's copy holds only in-frame clones and misses some; the assay was immunoSEQ multiplex PCR. This table holds 100,000 to 120,000 clones, around 83% found once. Input material: PBMCs. J is TRBJ2-7 and V is TRBV11-2; TRBD1 matches 8 bases. This receptor was identified in a woman younger than 30 in good health and CMV-seropositive. The CDR3 DNA reads as TGTGCCAGCAGGCGGACAAGGGGATCCCCGGGACAGGCCTACGAGCAGTACTTC. Translated: CASRRTRGSPGQAYEQYF.